This T cell receptor (beta chain) was found in a study of cytomegalovirus exposure and HLA in healthy donors. Study results and caveats: An analysis done earlier found most TCR beta V segments productive about 87% or about 30% of the time. Later analysis identified several of the most significant clusters that appeared linked to common viral pathogens. In a later analysis, donors in an Asian-associated ancestry cluster reportedly had fewer N-insertions in productive TCRs than the cohort mean.

Amplification used 60 Vbeta primers and 13 Jbeta primers. Only in-frame clones appear in the TCRdb table, and some are missing; sequencing was by immunoSEQ multiplex PCR. The profile covers roughly 160,000 clones, with approximately 81% appearing a single time and 2.4% taken by the ten largest. This CDR3 is 14 amino acids long. Trimming took 6 bases from V and 4 from J, leaving 13 bases between them. The germline V gene encodes CDR1 LNHDA and CDR2 SQIVND (reference sequence). Worth noting for this clone: What it binds is unknown.

Source material: PBMCs. The clonotype comes from a male donor in good health and CMV-seronegative. The chain is built from TRBV19 and TRBJ2-1; TRBD1 might be the D (5 bases). The CDR3 sequence: CASSPGSKYNEQFF. In nucleotides, the CDR3 is TGTGCCAGTAGCCCAGGGTCGAAATACAATGAGCAGTTCTTC.